Given below is one TCR beta chain in context. What it binds is unknown. Some clones are missing from TCRdb's copy, which holds only in-frame ones; the method was immunoSEQ multiplex PCR. The sample has roughly 15,000 clones, around 84% seen once. The CDR3 totals 17 residues. V was clipped by 5 bases and J by 6 bases, with 26 bases between them. Germline V gene sequence: CDR1 SGHTA, CDR2 FQGNSA. The sample belongs to a study of tumor-infiltrating lymphocytes in localized non-small cell lung cancer. Study-wide results and limits: Not all patients were TCR sequenced, owing to tissue quantity. IM1 and IM2 tumors showed no difference in T-cell fraction.

The rearrangement joins TRBV7-2 to TRBJ2-7; weak D call: TRBD2 (5 bases). The sample consisted of uninvolved lung tissue not adjacent to the tumor. The receptor was isolated from a human donor with non-small cell lung cancer. Here the CDR3 reads CASSPTYGLLLRSEQYF. In nucleotides, the CDR3 is TGTGCCAGCAGCCCCACCTACGGACTCCTTCTTAGATCCGAGCAGTACTTC.